This T cell receptor (beta chain) derives from a study of T cell responses to AZD1222 COVID-19 vaccine. General study findings and limits: White British ancestry dominated among donors, who included more females, and clonal diversity was possibly underestimated. Only a handful of individuals given AZD1222 were seropositive at baseline. Spike-specific TCR breadth rose after two AZD1222 doses, and depth rose as well.

The method was immunoSEQ multiplex PCR; TCRdb's version includes in-frame clones alone and lacks a portion of them. The sample contains fewer than 150,000 clones, roughly nine tenths of which appear only once. This clone showed up just once. Antigen specificity is unknown. The germline CDR1 and CDR2 sequences are SEHNR and FQNEAQ (reference sequence). Trimming cost V 4 bases and J 2 bases, with 15 bases left between them. This CDR3 region has 16 residues. The rearrangement uses TRBV7-9 and TRBJ1-3; no definite D call. Sample: peripheral blood, taken 28 days after the second AZD1222 dose. This receptor was obtained from an adult who received the AZD1222 COVID-19 vaccine. CDR3 nucleotides: TGTGCCAGCAGCTATGGGGTCGGGTTCACTGGAAACACCATATATTTT. Translating gives CASSYGVGFTGNTIYF.